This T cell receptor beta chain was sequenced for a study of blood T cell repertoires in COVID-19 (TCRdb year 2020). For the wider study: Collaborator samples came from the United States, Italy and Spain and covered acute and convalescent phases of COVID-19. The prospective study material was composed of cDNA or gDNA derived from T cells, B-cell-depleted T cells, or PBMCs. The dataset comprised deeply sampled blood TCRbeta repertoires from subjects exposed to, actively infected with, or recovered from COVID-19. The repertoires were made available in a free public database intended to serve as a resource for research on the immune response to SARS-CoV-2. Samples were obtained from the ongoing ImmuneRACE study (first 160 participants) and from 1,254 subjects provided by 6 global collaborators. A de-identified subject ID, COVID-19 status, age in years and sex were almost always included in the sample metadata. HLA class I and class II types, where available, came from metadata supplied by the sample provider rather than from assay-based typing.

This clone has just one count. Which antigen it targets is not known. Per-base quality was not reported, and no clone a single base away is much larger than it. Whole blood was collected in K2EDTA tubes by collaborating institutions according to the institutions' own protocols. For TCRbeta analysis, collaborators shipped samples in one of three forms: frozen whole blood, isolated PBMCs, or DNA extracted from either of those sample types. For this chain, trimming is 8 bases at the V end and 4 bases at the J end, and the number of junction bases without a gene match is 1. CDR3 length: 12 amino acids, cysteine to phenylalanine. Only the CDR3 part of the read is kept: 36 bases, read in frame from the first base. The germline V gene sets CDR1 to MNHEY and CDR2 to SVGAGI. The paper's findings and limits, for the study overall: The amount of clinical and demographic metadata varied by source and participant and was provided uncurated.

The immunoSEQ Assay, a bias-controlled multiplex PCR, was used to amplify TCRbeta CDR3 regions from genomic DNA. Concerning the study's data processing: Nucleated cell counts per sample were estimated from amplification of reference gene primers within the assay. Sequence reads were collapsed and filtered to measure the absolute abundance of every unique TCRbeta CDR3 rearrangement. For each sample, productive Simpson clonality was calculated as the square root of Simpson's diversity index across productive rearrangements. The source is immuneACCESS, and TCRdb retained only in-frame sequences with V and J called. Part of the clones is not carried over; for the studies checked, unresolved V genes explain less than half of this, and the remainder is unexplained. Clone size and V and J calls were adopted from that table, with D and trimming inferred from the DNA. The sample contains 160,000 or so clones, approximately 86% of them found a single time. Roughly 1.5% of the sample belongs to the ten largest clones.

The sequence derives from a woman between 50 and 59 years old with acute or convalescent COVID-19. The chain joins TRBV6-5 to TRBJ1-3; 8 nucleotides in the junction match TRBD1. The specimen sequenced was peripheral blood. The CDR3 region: CASGTGGNTIYF. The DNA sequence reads TGTGCCAGCGGGACAGGAGGAAACACCATATATTTT.